The 5 T cell receptor beta chains in this list originate from one sample, sequenced in a study of beta chain features in type 1 diabetes. Study results and caveats: Moderately but significantly shorter TCRB CDR3s were found in Type 1 diabetes patients in all four CD4+ subsets.

No antigen has been identified for these receptors. The isolated RNA, all of it, was reverse transcribed, so expressed TCRB transcripts were what got sequenced. Only in-frame clones appear in the TCRdb table, and some are missing; sequencing was by immunoSEQ multiplex PCR. Among hundreds of thousands of clones listed, roughly 13% were seen once. The sample comprised naive CD4+ T cells from blood. These receptors all come from a man between 18 and 35 years old with type 1 diabetes.

This clone was seen a handful of times. This chain connects TRBV15 to TRBJ1-4, with 8 positions matching TRBD1. The length of the CDR3 is 14 residues. Trimming removed 3 bases from V and 10 bases from J; junction bases left unmatched: 7. Germline loops: CDR1 LNHNV, CDR2 YYDKDF (reference sequence). The CDR3, as DNA: TGTGCCACCAGCAGGGATAGACAGGGGAGAAAACTGTTTTTT. It codes for CATSRDRQGRKLFF. Full variable domain (outside the CDR3, taken from reference TRBV15 and TRBJ1-4): DAMVIQNPRYQVTQFGKPVTLSCSQTLNHNVMYWYQQKSSQAPKLLFHYYDKDFNNEADTPDNFQSRRPNTSFCFLDIRSPGLGDTAMYLCATSRDRQGRKLFFGSGTQLSVL.

This clone was observed a handful of times. This chain joins TRBV28 and TRBJ2-7; D is unresolved. The germline V and J ends were trimmed by 7 bases and 5 bases, with 24 bases remaining between them. Germline V gene data show CDR1 as MDHEN and CDR2 as SYDVKM. The CDR3 totals 16 residues. The CDR3 DNA sequence: TGTGCCAGCACCGCCCTTTACACCCCCGCTTGGGACGAGCAGTACTTC. It specifies CASTALYTPAWDEQYF.

The chain links TRBV5-1 to TRBJ2-3, with 8 bases aligning to TRBD2. The J segment lost 1 base and the V segment lost 1 base, leaving 8 bases of the junction unmatched. The length of the CDR3 is 17 residues. The V gene's germline CDR1 is SGHRS and CDR2 YFSETQ. The CDR3 DNA reads as TGCGCCAGCAGCTTGCCCCGGGCGGGGGGCGGCACAGATACGCAGTATTTT. Its translation is CASSLPRAGGGTDTQYF.

This chain joins TRBV30 and TRBJ2-1; 8 positions match TRBD2. Germline V gene lookup returns CDR1 GTSNPN and CDR2 SVGIG (reference sequence). The CDR3 has 14 residues. The junction had 10 bases not matched to a gene; V was cut back by 2 bases and J by 10 bases. The CDR3 DNA reads as TGTGCCTGGAGTTCGGGGGGGCAAGTAAGAGAGCAGTTCTTC. It encodes CAWSSGGQVREQFF.

This clone was counted between two and nine times. V usage is TRBV2 and J usage is TRBJ2-5; the D is unclear. V was shortened by 3 bases and J by 5 bases, with 7 bases between the two germline ends. The CDR3 is 12 amino acids. The germline V gene has CDR1 SNHLY and CDR2 FYNNEI. CDR3 sequence (DNA): TGTGCCAGCAGTGACCCCCTGGAGACCCAGTACTTC. Its translation is CASSDPLETQYF.